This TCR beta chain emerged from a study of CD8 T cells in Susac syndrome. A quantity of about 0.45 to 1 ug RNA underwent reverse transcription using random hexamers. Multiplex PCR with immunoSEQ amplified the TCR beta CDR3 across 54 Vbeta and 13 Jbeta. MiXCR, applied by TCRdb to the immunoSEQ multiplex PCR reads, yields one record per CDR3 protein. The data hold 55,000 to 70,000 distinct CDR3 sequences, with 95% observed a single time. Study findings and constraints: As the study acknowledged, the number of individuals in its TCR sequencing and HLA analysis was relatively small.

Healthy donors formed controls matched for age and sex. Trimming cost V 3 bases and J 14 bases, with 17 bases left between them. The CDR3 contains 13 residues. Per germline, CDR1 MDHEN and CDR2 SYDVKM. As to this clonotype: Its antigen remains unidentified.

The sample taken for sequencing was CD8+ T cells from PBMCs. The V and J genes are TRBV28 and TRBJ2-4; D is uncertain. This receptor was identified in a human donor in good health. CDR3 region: CASSLSLAGKEYF. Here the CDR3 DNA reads TGTGCCAGCAGTTTGAGTTTAGCAGGAAAGGAGTACTTC.